The rows below give T cell receptor beta chains drawn from one sample of a study of cytomegalovirus exposure and HLA in healthy donors. TCRdb's copy holds only in-frame clones and misses some; the assay was immunoSEQ multiplex PCR. The sample holds fewer than 250,000 clones; approximately 81% are singletons and the top ten take roughly 3.1%. Sequences were obtained from PBMCs. Every receptor here comes from a man aged 25 to 45 in good health and CMV-seronegative. CDR3s include the opening cysteine and the closing phenylalanine or tryptophan. Each record gives: clone size, D gene, V gene, J gene, CDR3 DNA, CDR3 protein. D genes are given only for firm matches. Size is stated for part of the rows, as once, few or many counts, or as a class when the clone is expanded.

clone_size: .
d_call: .
v_call: TRBV9
j_call: TRBJ2-7
cdr3_nt: TGTGCCAGCAGCGCAAACCCTTCATCGGGACAAACCTACGAGCAGTACTTC
cdr3_aa: CASSANPSSGQTYEQYF

clone_size: .
d_call: TRBD1
v_call: TRBV7-6
j_call: TRBJ2-7
cdr3_nt: TGTGCCAGCAGCTTCTTGGGACAGGGCTACGAGCAGTACTTC
cdr3_aa: CASSFLGQGYEQYF

clone_size: .
d_call: TRBD2
v_call: TRBV7-3
j_call: TRBJ2-3
cdr3_nt: TGTGCCAGCAGCTTAAATGGAGCGGGGGGGCCCCCAGATACGCAGTATTTT
cdr3_aa: CASSLNGAGGPPDTQYF

clone_size: .
d_call: TRBD1
v_call: TRBV9
j_call: TRBJ1-3
cdr3_nt: TGTGCCAGCAGTACAGGGGGCATGGAGGGAAACACCATATATTTT
cdr3_aa: CASSTGGMEGNTIYF

clone_size: .
d_call: .
v_call: TRBV28
j_call: TRBJ2-2
cdr3_nt: TGTGCCAGCAGTTTTAACCCGATAAGGGAGAGGGGGGAGCTGTTTTTT
cdr3_aa: CASSFNPIRERGELFF

clone_size: .
d_call: .
v_call: TRBV7-3
j_call: TRBJ2-1
cdr3_nt: TGTGCCAGCAGCTTAACGGCGGACAATGAGCAGTTCTTC
cdr3_aa: CASSLTADNEQFF

clone_size: .
d_call: .
v_call: TRBV6-5
j_call: TRBJ1-6
cdr3_nt: TGTGCCAGCAGTTACGAGGGCGGAGGTTCACCCCTCCACTTT
cdr3_aa: CASSYEGGGSPLHF

clone_size: .
d_call: .
v_call: TRBV11-3
j_call: TRBJ1-1
cdr3_nt: TGTGCCAGCGGACCGGGGGGCGTGAACACTGAAGCTTTCTTT
cdr3_aa: CASGPGGVNTEAFF

clone_size: .
d_call: .
v_call: TRBV2
j_call: TRBJ1-1
cdr3_nt: TGTGCCAGCAGTGAAGAGGGCAGGGTCAATACTGAAGCTTTCTTT
cdr3_aa: CASSEEGRVNTEAFF

clone_size: .
d_call: TRBD1
v_call: TRBV19
j_call: TRBJ1-5
cdr3_nt: TGTGCCAGTAGGGGGGGACAGCTGTATAGCAATCAGCCCCAGCATTTT
cdr3_aa: CASRGGQLYSNQPQHF

clone_size: .
d_call: TRBD1
v_call: TRBV7-8
j_call: TRBJ2-7
cdr3_nt: TGTGCCAGCAGCTTAGCGGGGACAGGGGACTACGAGCAGTACTTC
cdr3_aa: CASSLAGTGDYEQYF

clone_size: .
d_call: TRBD1
v_call: TRBV6-1
j_call: TRBJ2-7
cdr3_nt: TGTGCCAGCAATCACAGGGGCTACGAGCAGTACTTC
cdr3_aa: CASNHRGYEQYF

clone_size: .
d_call: TRBD1
v_call: TRBV6-6
j_call: TRBJ1-5
cdr3_nt: TGTGCCAGCAGCCCGGATACAGGGGGCAATCAGCCCCAGCATTTT
cdr3_aa: CASSPDTGGNQPQHF

clone_size: .
d_call: .
v_call: TRBV27
j_call: TRBJ2-7
cdr3_nt: TGTGCCAGCAGTTTCCGGGACACCCCATCAAAAGTCTACGAGCAGTACTTC
cdr3_aa: CASSFRDTPSKVYEQYF

clone_size: .
d_call: .
v_call: TRBV7-9
j_call: TRBJ2-1
cdr3_nt: TGTGCCAGCAGCTTAGCCGTTGGCCTAGCCTCCTACAATGAGCAGTTCTTC
cdr3_aa: CASSLAVGLASYNEQFF

clone_size: .
d_call: TRBD1
v_call: TRBV28
j_call: TRBJ1-3
cdr3_nt: TGTGCCAGCAGTCGTGGACAGGGGTCTGGAAACACCATATATTTT
cdr3_aa: CASSRGQGSGNTIYF

clone_size: .
d_call: .
v_call: TRBV27
j_call: TRBJ1-1
cdr3_nt: TGTGCCAGCAGTTATGGAGGACCTATGAACACTGAAGCTTTCTTT
cdr3_aa: CASSYGGPMNTEAFF

clone_size: .
d_call: TRBD2
v_call: TRBV7-9
j_call: TRBJ2-3
cdr3_nt: TGTGCCAGCAGCTTATATAGCGGGGTAACAGATACGCAGTATTTT
cdr3_aa: CASSLYSGVTDTQYF

clone_size: .
d_call: .
v_call: TRBV14
j_call: TRBJ2-1
cdr3_nt: TGTGCCAGCAGCCGGAGGCTTGTCGGTCGAGACGAGCAGTTCTTC
cdr3_aa: CASSRRLVGRDEQFF

clone_size: .
d_call: .
v_call: TRBV28
j_call: TRBJ1-3
cdr3_nt: TGTGCCAGCAGCCCCGTAGGGAGGGACACCATATATTTT
cdr3_aa: CASSPVGRDTIYF

clone_size: .
d_call: TRBD2
v_call: TRBV27
j_call: TRBJ2-1
cdr3_nt: TGTGCCAGCAGTTTGGACGGCGGGGGGCCGTACAATGAGCAGTTCTTC
cdr3_aa: CASSLDGGGPYNEQFF

clone_size: .
d_call: TRBD1
v_call: TRBV5-4
j_call: TRBJ1-2
cdr3_nt: TGTGCCAGCAGGGTGGCAGGGGGCAACTATGGCTACACCTTC
cdr3_aa: CASRVAGGNYGYTF

clone_size: few
d_call: .
v_call: TRBV28
j_call: TRBJ2-5
cdr3_nt: TGTGCCAGCAGGCCTCTACAAGAGACCCAGTACTTC
cdr3_aa: CASRPLQETQYF

clone_size: once
d_call: TRBD1
v_call: TRBV6-5
j_call: TRBJ1-1
cdr3_nt: TGTGCCAGCAGTTACCGGGACAGGGTGGCTGAAGCTTTCTTT
cdr3_aa: CASSYRDRVAEAFF

clone_size: once
d_call: TRBD1
v_call: TRBV13
j_call: TRBJ2-4
cdr3_nt: TGTGCCAGCAGCTTAACAGGGGTAAACATTCAGTACTTC
cdr3_aa: CASSLTGVNIQYF

clone_size: .
d_call: .
v_call: TRBV27
j_call: TRBJ1-1
cdr3_nt: TGTGCCAGCACCAACCTAGTGAACACTGAAGCTTTCTTT
cdr3_aa: CASTNLVNTEAFF

clone_size: once
d_call: .
v_call: TRBV27
j_call: TRBJ1-1
cdr3_nt: TGTGCCAGCACCACGAACTTACACACTGAAGCTTTCTTT
cdr3_aa: CASTTNLHTEAFF

clone_size: .
d_call: .
v_call: TRBV11-3
j_call: TRBJ2-2
cdr3_nt: TGTGCCAGCAGCTTGGGCGGGTCCCGGGACACCGGGGAGCTGTTTTTT
cdr3_aa: CASSLGGSRDTGELFF

clone_size: .
d_call: .
v_call: TRBV7-3
j_call: TRBJ2-6
cdr3_nt: TGTGCCAGCAGCTTGGACGGGTCTGGGGCCAGCGTCCTGACTTTC
cdr3_aa: CASSLDGSGASVLTF

clone_size: .
d_call: .
v_call: TRBV6-5
j_call: TRBJ2-3
cdr3_nt: TGTGCCAGCAGTTACTCGGGGGGGGCCCACACAGATACGCAGTATTTT
cdr3_aa: CASSYSGGAHTDTQYF

clone_size: .
d_call: TRBD2
v_call: TRBV27
j_call: TRBJ2-1
cdr3_nt: TGTGCCAGCAGTTACAGCGGGGGAATTTGGAATGAGCAGTTCTTC
cdr3_aa: CASSYSGGIWNEQFF

clone_size: .
d_call: .
v_call: TRBV19
j_call: TRBJ1-1
cdr3_nt: TGTGCCAGTGCAAGGAGGACAGACATGAACACTGAAGCTTTCTTT
cdr3_aa: CASARRTDMNTEAFF

clone_size: once
d_call: .
v_call: TRBV18
j_call: TRBJ1-4
cdr3_nt: TGTGCCAGCTCTCCCGGGAGGAATGAAAAACTGTTTTTT
cdr3_aa: CASSPGRNEKLFF

clone_size: .
d_call: TRBD2
v_call: TRBV10-3
j_call: TRBJ2-3
cdr3_nt: TGTGCCATCAGTGTTCTTAGCGGGGGGGCTAGCACAGATACGCAGTATTTT
cdr3_aa: CAISVLSGGASTDTQYF

clone_size: .
d_call: TRBD2
v_call: TRBV28
j_call: TRBJ2-2
cdr3_nt: TGTGCCAGCAGCCGGACTAGCGCGGGCACCGGGGAGCTGTTTTTT
cdr3_aa: CASSRTSAGTGELFF

clone_size: few
d_call: TRBD1
v_call: TRBV27
j_call: TRBJ1-2
cdr3_nt: TGTGCCAGCAGTCTTAAATTACAGGGGAACTATGGCTACACCTTC
cdr3_aa: CASSLKLQGNYGYTF

clone_size: .
d_call: .
v_call: TRBV10-3
j_call: TRBJ2-7
cdr3_nt: TGTGCCATCAGTGAGTCGTTCCCCCGTGACAGACAGGTCTACGAGCAGTACTTC
cdr3_aa: CAISESFPRDRQVYEQYF

clone_size: .
d_call: .
v_call: TRBV14
j_call: TRBJ2-5
cdr3_nt: TGTGCCAGCAGCCAAGCGAGGCAGGAGGCCCAGTACTTC
cdr3_aa: CASSQARQEAQYF

clone_size: .
d_call: TRBD1
v_call: TRBV5-6
j_call: TRBJ2-6
cdr3_nt: TGTGCCAGCAGCTTGACCTTGGACAGGGGGCCCTCTGGGGCCAGCGTCCTGACTTTC
cdr3_aa: CASSLTLDRGPSGASVLTF

clone_size: .
d_call: .
v_call: TRBV28
j_call: TRBJ2-7
cdr3_nt: TGTGCCAGCAGTCCGATACCGACAAAGTCTACCTACGAGCAGTACTTC
cdr3_aa: CASSPIPTKSTYEQYF

clone_size: .
d_call: .
v_call: TRBV5-6
j_call: TRBJ2-1
cdr3_nt: TGTGCCAGCAGCTTGGTGGCTAGCAGAGAGCAGTTCTTC
cdr3_aa: CASSLVASREQFF

clone_size: .
d_call: TRBD1
v_call: TRBV7-9
j_call: TRBJ1-2
cdr3_nt: TGTGCCAGCAGCTTAGGAGGGGGCCGAATTTATGGCTACACCTTC
cdr3_aa: CASSLGGGRIYGYTF